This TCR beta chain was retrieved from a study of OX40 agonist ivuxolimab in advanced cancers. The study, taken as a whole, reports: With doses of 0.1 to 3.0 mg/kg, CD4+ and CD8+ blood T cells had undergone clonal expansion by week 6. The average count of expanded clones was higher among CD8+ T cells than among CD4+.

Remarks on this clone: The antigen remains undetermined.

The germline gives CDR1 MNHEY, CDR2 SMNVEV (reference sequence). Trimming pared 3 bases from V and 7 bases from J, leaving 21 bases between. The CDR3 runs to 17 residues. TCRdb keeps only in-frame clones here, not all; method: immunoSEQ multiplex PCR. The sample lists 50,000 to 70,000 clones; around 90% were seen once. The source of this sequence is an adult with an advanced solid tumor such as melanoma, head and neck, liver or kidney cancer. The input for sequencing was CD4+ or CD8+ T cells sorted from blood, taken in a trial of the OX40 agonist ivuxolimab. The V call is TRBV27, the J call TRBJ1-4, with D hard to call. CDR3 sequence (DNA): TGTGCCAGCAGTTTTCGTGGTCAGATCGGAAGGGCTGAAAAACTGTTTTTT. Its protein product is CASSFRGQIGRAEKLFF.